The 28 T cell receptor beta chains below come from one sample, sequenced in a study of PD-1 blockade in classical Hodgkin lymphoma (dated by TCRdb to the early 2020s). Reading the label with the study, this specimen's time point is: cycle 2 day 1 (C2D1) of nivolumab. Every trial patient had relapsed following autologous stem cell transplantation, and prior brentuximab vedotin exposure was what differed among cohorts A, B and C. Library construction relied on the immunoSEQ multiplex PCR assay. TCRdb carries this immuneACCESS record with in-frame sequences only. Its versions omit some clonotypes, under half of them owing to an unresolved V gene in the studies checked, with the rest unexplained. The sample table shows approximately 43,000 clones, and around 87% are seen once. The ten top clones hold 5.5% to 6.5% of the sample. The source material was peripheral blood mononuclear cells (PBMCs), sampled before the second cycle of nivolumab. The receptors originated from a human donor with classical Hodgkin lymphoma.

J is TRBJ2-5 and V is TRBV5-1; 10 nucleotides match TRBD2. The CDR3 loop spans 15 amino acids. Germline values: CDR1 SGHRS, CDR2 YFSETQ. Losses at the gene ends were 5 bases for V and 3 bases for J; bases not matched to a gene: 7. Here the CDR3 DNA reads TGCGCCAGCAGGGGAGTAGCGGGGGGCGAAGAGACCCAGTACTTC. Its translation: CASRGVAGGEETQYF.

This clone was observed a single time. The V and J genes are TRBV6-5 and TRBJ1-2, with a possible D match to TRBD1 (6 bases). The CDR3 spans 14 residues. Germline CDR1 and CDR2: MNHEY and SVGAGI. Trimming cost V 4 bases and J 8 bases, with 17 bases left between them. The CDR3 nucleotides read TGTGCCAGCAGTTTACAGGGAGGTTCACGGGGCTACACCTTC. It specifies CASSLQGGSRGYTF.

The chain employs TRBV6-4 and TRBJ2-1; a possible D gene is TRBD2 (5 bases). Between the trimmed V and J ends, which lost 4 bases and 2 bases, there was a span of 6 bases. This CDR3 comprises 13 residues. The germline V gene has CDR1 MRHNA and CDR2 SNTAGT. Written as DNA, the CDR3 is TGTGCCAGCAGTGCGGGAACCTACAATGAGCAGTTCTTC. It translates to CASSAGTYNEQFF.

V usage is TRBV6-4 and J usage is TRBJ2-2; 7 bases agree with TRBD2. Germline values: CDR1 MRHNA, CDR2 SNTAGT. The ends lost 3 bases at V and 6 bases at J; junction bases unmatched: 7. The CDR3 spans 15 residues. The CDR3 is CASSERAGSSGELFF. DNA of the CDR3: TGTGCCAGCAGTGAGAGAGCGGGGTCGTCCGGGGAGCTGTTTTTT.

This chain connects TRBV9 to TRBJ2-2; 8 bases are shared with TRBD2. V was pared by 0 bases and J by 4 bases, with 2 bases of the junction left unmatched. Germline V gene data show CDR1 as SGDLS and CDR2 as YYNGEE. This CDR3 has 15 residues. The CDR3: CASSVAGGLTGELFF. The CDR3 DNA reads TGTGCCAGCAGCGTAGCGGGGGGGCTCACCGGGGAGCTGTTTTTT.

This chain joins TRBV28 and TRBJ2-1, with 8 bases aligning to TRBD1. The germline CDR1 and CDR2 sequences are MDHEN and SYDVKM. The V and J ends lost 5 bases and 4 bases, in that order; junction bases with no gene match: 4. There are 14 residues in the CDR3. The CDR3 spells CASSQDRVYNEQFF. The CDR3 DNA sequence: TGTGCCAGCAGTCAGGACAGGGTGTACAATGAGCAGTTCTTC.

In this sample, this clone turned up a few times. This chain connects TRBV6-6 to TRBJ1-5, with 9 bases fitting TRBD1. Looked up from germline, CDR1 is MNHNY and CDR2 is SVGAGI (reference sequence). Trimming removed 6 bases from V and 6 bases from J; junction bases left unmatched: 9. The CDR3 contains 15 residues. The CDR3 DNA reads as TGTGCCAGCAGGATCTCCGGGACAGGGAGTCAGCCCCAGCATTTT. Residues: CASRISGTGSQPQHF.

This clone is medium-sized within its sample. The CDR3 loop is CASSQDPTEHYGYTF. The CDR3 DNA sequence: TGCGCCAGCAGCCAAGATCCTACAGAACACTATGGCTACACCTTC. The J gene is TRBJ1-2, the V gene TRBV4-1; D is ambiguous. Trimming shortened V by 0 bases and J by 3 bases, and 11 bases separated the two germline ends. The CDR3 runs 15 residues. Germline V gives CDR1 MGHRA, CDR2 YSYEKL.

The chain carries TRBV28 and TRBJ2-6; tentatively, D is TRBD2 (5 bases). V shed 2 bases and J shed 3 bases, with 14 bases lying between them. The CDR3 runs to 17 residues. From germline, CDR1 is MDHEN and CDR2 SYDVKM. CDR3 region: CASSLGGRWGGANVLTF. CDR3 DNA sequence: TGTGCCAGCAGTTTAGGTGGGAGATGGGGTGGGGCCAACGTCCTGACTTTC.

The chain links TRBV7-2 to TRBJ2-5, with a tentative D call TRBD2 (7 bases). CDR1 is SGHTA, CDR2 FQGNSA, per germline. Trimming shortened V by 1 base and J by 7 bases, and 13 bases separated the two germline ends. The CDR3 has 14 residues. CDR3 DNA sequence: TGTGCCAGCAGCTTAGAGGGGGGGGCCGGGACCCAGTACTTC. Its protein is CASSLEGGAGTQYF.

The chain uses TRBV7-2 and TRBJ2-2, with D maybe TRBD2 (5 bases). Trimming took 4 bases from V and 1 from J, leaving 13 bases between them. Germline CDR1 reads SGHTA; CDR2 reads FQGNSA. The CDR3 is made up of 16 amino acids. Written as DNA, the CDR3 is TGTGCCAGCAGCTCGTATAACGGGGTGAACACCGGGGAGCTGTTTTTT. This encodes CASSSYNGVNTGELFF.

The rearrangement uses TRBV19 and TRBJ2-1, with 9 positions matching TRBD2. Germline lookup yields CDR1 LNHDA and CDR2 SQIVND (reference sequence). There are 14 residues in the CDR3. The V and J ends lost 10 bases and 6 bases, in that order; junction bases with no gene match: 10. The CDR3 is CATQGLAHRNEQFF. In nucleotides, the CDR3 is TGTGCCACCCAAGGACTAGCGCATCGCAATGAGCAGTTCTTC.

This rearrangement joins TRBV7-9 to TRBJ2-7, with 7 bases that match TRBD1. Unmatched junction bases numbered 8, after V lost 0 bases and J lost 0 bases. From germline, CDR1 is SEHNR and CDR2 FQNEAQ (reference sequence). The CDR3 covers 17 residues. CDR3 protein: CASSLAPGTVISYEQYF. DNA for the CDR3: TGTGCCAGCAGCTTAGCGCCCGGGACAGTCATCTCCTACGAGCAGTACTTC.

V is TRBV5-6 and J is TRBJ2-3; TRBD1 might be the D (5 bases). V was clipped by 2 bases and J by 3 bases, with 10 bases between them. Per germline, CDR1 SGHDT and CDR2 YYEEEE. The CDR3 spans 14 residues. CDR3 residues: CASSFQGRTDTQYF. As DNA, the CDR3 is TGTGCCAGCAGCTTCCAGGGTAGAACAGATACGCAGTATTTT.

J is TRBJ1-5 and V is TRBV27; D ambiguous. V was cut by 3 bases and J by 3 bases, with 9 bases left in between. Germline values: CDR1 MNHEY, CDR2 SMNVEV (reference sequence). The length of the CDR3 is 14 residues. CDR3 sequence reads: CASSFDGFNQPQHF. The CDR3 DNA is TGTGCCAGCAGTTTCGACGGATTCAATCAGCCCCAGCATTTT.

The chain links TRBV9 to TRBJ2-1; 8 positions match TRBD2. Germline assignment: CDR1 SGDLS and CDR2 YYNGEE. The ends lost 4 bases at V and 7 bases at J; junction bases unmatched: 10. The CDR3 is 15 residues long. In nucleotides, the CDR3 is TGTGCCAGCAGCCCCCGCGGGAGCGGGAGTAATGAGCAGTTCTTC. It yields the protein CASSPRGSGSNEQFF.

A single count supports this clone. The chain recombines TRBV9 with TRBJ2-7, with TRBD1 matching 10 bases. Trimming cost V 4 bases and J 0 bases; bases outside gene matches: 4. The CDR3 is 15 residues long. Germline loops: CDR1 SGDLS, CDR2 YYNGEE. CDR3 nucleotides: TGTGCCAGCAGCCCCCGACAGGGGGCCTCCTACGAGCAGTACTTC. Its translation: CASSPRQGASYEQYF.

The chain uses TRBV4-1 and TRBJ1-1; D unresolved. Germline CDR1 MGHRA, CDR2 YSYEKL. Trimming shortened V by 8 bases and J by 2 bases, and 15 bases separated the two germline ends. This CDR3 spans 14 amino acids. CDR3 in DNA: TGCGCCAGCGGTGGACCTCTAAAAAACACTGAAGCTTTCTTT. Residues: CASGGPLKNTEAFF.

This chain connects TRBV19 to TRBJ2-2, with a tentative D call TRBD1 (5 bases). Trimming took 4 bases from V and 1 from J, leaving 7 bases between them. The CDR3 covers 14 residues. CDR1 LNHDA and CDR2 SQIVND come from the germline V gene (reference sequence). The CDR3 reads CASSNGQNTGELFF. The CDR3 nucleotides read TGTGCCAGTAGTAATGGACAGAACACCGGGGAGCTGTTTTTT. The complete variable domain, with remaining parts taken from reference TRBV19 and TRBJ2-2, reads DGGITQSPKYLFRKEGQNVTLSCEQNLNHDAMYWYRQDPGQGLRLIYYSQIVNDFQKGDIAEGYSVSREKKESFPLTVTSAQKNPTAFYLCASSNGQNTGELFFGEGSRLTVL.

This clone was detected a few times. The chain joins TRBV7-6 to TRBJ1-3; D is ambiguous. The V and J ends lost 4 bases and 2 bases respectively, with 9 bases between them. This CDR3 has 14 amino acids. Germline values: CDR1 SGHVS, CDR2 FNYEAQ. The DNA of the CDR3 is TGTGCCAGCAGCTCAGCGGGAACTGGAAACACCATATATTTT. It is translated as CASSSAGTGNTIYF. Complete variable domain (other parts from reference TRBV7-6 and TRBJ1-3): GAGVSQSPRYKVTKRGQDVALRCDPISGHVSLYWYRQALGQGPEFLTYFNYEAQQDKSGLPNDRFSAERPEGSISTLTIQRTEQRDSAMYRCASSSAGTGNTIYFGEGSWLTVV.

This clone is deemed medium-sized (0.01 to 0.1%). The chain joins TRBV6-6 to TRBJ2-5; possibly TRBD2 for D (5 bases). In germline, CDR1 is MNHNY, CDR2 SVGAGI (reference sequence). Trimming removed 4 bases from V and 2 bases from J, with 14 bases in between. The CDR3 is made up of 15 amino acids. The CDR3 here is CASSSLQRLQETQYF. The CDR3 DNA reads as TGTGCCAGCAGTTCGCTCCAGCGACTACAAGAGACCCAGTACTTC.

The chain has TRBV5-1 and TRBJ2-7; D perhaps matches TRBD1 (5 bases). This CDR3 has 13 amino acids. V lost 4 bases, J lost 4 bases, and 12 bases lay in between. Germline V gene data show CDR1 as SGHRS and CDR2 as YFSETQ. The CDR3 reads CASSEPQVYEQYF. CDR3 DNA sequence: TGCGCCAGCAGCGAGCCACAGGTTTACGAGCAGTACTTC.

For the CDR3, the DNA is TGTGCCAGCAGCGTAGGGGGTTATGGCTACACCTTC. This sequence encodes CASSVGGYGYTF. The chain combines TRBV9 with TRBJ1-2; D is unclear. With 0 bases removed from V and 5 bases from J, the gap between germline ends came to 5 bases. This CDR3 spans 12 amino acids. Germline assignment: CDR1 SGDLS and CDR2 YYNGEE.

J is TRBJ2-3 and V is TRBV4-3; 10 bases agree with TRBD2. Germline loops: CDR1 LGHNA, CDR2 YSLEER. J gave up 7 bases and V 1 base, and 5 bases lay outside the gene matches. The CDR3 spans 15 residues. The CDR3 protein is CASSQGSGGANTQYF. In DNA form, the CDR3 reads TGCGCCAGCAGCCAAGGAAGCGGGGGGGCTAATACGCAGTATTTT.

CDR3 region: CASTLQELTDTQYF. CDR3 coding DNA: TGCGCCAGCACCTTACAGGAGCTCACAGATACGCAGTATTTT. The chain combines TRBV5-1 with TRBJ2-3; D is perhaps TRBD1 (5 bases). Trimming pared 6 bases from V and 2 bases from J, leaving 13 bases between. This CDR3 comprises 14 residues. Germline CDR1 reads SGHRS; CDR2 reads YFSETQ.

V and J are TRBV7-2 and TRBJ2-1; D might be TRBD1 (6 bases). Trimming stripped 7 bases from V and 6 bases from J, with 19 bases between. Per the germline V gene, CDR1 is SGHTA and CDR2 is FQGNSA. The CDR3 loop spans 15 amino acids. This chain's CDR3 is CASKEQGRGSNEQFF. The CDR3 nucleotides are TGTGCCAGCAAGGAACAGGGCCGAGGGAGCAATGAGCAGTTCTTC.

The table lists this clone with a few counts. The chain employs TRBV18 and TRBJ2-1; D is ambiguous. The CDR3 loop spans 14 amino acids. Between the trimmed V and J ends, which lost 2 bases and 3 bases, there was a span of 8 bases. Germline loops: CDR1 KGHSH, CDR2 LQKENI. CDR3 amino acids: CASSPGQNYNEQFF. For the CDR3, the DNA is TGTGCCAGCTCACCAGGGCAGAACTACAATGAGCAGTTCTTC.

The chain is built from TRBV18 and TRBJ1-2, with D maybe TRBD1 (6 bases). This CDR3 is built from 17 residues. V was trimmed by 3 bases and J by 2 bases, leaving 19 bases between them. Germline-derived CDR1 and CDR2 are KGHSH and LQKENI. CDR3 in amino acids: CASSPLSIMRGNYGYTF. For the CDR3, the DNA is TGTGCCAGCTCACCCCTCTCGATCATGAGGGGGAACTATGGCTACACCTTC.